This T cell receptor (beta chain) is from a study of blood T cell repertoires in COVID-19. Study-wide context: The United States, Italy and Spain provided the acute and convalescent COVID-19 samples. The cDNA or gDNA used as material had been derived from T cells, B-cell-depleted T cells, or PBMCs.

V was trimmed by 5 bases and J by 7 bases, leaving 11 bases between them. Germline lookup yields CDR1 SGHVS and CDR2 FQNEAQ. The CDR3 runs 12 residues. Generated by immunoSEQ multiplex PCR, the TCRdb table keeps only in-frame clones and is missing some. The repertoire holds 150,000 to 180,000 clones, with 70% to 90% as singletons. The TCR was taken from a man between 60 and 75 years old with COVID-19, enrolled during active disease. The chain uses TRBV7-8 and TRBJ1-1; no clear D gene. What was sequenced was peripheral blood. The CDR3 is CASSGRVGEAFF. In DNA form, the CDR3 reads TGTGCCAGCAGCGGGAGGGTCGGTGAAGCTTTCTTT.